The clone carrying this T cell receptor (beta chain) was recorded many times. From the reads, TCRdb called clonotypes with MiXCR, one entry per CDR3 protein. The sample has some 700,000 distinct CDR3 sequences, 35% to 45% seen once. The data originate from a study of T cell repertoires in cytomegalovirus infection. V shed 5 bases and J shed 5 bases, with 18 bases lying between them. The germline CDR1 and CDR2 sequences are SGHTA and FQGNSA. The CDR3 contains 15 residues. The sample consisted of PBMCs. This receptor was taken from a human donor in good health (CMV status not recorded). Some clones in this sample may be carry-over from other donors' samples. This chain uses TRBV7-2 with TRBJ1-2, with D possibly matching TRBD1 (5 bases). CDR3 in DNA: TGTGCCAGCAGCCTAGGCCCCCTGGGGACGTATGGCTACACCTTC. Its translation: CASSLGPLGTYGYTF.